These T cell receptor beta chains were read from a single sample in a study of T cells after yellow fever vaccination. TCRdb reprocessed the 5' RACE reads via MiXCR and lists one record per CDR3 protein. The top ten hold approximately 25% of the sample, which has some 340,000 distinct CDR3 sequences, approximately 4% seen once. The material was PBMCs, obtained 5 days after the yellow fever booster vaccination. The receptors stem from a man aged 18 to 29 who received the YFV17D yellow fever vaccine. CDR3s include the opening cysteine and the closing phenylalanine or tryptophan. D genes are given only for firm matches. Part of the rows lack a size; the others show once, few, many or a class for expanded clones.

abundance	d_gene	v_gene	j_gene	CDR3aa	CDR3nt
many	TRBD1	TRBV24-1	TRBJ2-1	CATSDLQGRGQDEQFF	TGTGCCACCAGTGATTTGCAGGGCAGGGGGCAAGATGAGCAGTTCTTC
-	TRBD2	TRBV4-3	TRBJ2-3	CASSPAGGNTDTQYF	TGCGCCAGCAGTCCAGCGGGGGGGAACACAGATACGCAGTATTTT
many	TRBD1	TRBV5-1	TRBJ1-5	CASSATGGNQPQHF	TGCGCCAGCAGCGCGACAGGGGGGAACCAGCCCCAGCATTTT
few	-	TRBV18	TRBJ2-7	CASSLSDGYEQYF	TGTGCCAGCTCACTTTCGGACGGCTACGAGCAGTACTTC
few	-	TRBV7-2	TRBJ2-7	CASSLNGGPYEQYF	TGTGCCAGCAGCTTAAACGGGGGGCCCTACGAGCAGTACTTC
few	-	TRBV5-6	TRBJ2-6	CASSLPVSGANVLTF	TGTGCCAGCAGCTTGCCCGTTTCTGGGGCCAACGTCCTGACTTTC
-	TRBD1	TRBV18	TRBJ2-3	CASSPQRRGTDTQYF	TGTGCCAGCTCACCACAGCGCAGGGGGACAGATACGCAGTATTTT
few	-	TRBV20-1	TRBJ2-1	CSASLDNEQFF	TGCAGTGCATCACTCGACAATGAGCAGTTCTTC
few	-	TRBV6-5	TRBJ1-1	CASSHRWEDILNTEAFF	TGTGCCAGCAGCCACCGATGGGAGGACATCCTCAACACTGAAGCTTTCTTT
few	TRBD1	TRBV20-1	TRBJ1-6	CSANRGQLNSPLHF	TGCAGTGCTAACAGGGGGCAATTAAATTCACCCCTCCACTTT
few	TRBD2	TRBV7-3	TRBJ2-1	CASSSGGHNEQFF	TGTGCCAGCAGTAGCGGGGGCCACAATGAGCAGTTCTTC
few	TRBD2	TRBV7-3	TRBJ2-3	CASSLLAGGITDTQYF	TGTGCCAGCAGCTTACTAGCGGGGGGAATCACAGATACGCAGTATTTT
few	TRBD2	TRBV18	TRBJ2-1	CASSQNGGAVQDEQFF	TGTGCCAGCTCACAAAACGGGGGGGCGGTTCAAGATGAGCAGTTCTTC
few	-	TRBV7-2	TRBJ1-2	CASSLGLADGYTF	TGTGCCAGCAGCTTAGGACTAGCGGATGGCTACACCTTC
few	-	TRBV5-1	TRBJ1-2	CASSLGEYGYTF	TGCGCCAGCAGCTTGGGGGAGTACGGCTACACCTTC
few	TRBD2	TRBV4-3	TRBJ2-3	CASSQRGLAGKDTQYF	TGCGCCAGCAGCCAAAGGGGACTAGCGGGGAAAGATACGCAGTATTTT
few	TRBD2	TRBV3-1	TRBJ2-1	CASSKTSGGNNEQFF	TGTGCCAGCAGTAAGACTAGCGGGGGGAATAATGAGCAGTTCTTC
few	TRBD1	TRBV4-3	TRBJ2-5	CASSRRDSPKETQYF	TGCGCCAGCAGCCGCAGGGACAGCCCAAAAGAGACCCAGTACTTC
few	-	TRBV10-3	TRBJ2-1	CAIRSGIRSYNEQFF	TGTGCCATCAGATCGGGGATCCGCTCCTACAATGAGCAGTTCTTC
-	-	TRBV12-3/TRBV12-4	TRBJ2-1	CASSFPTSSYNEQFF	TGTGCCAGCAGTTTCCCCACGAGCTCCTACAATGAGCAGTTCTTC
few	TRBD2	TRBV27	TRBJ2-1	CASSARYSGDEQFF	TGTGCCAGCAGTGCCCGGTATAGCGGGGATGAGCAGTTCTTC
-	TRBD1	TRBV5-1	TRBJ2-7	CASNKAGTVSYEQYF	TGCGCCAGCAACAAGGCCGGGACAGTCTCCTACGAGCAGTACTTC
-	-	TRBV6-6	TRBJ1-5	CASSYGERQPQHF	TGTGCCAGCAGTTACGGGGAGAGACAGCCCCAGCATTTT
-	-	TRBV7-3	TRBJ2-3	CASRIAADTQYF	TGTGCCAGCAGGATAGCAGCAGATACGCAGTATTTT
few	TRBD1	TRBV20-1	TRBJ1-4	CSAPSRGPEKLFF	TGCAGTGCTCCGTCCAGGGGGCCTGAAAAACTGTTTTTT
many	-	TRBV7-9	TRBJ2-3	CASSPPRVGDTQYF	TGTGCCAGCAGCCCCCCTCGCGTGGGAGATACGCAGTATTTT
few	-	TRBV7-2	TRBJ1-4	CASSLARLGAANEKLFF	TGTGCCAGCAGCTTGGCCCGGTTGGGGGCTGCTAATGAAAAACTGTTTTTT
few	TRBD1	TRBV19	TRBJ2-3	CASSSSGTVLLDTQYF	TGTGCCAGTAGCTCCTCCGGGACAGTGCTCCTAGATACGCAGTATTTT
few	-	TRBV20-1	TRBJ2-3	CSARDPGRTDTQYF	TGCAGTGCTAGAGATCCCGGACGCACAGATACGCAGTATTTT
few	-	TRBV15	TRBJ2-5	CATSRDYNPTGPMGF	TGTGCCACCAGCAGAGATTACAATCCCACGGGACCCATGGGCTTC